This T cell receptor beta chain was found in a study of blood T cells in healthy people across ages. Together with a sample-barcoded 5' primer, a J-beta primer mix was included in a second PCR lasting 7 to 11 cycles. The template-switch adaptor, which had 12 random nucleotides, put a tag on each cDNA molecule. TCRdb itself ran the 5' RACE reads through MiXCR, one entry per CDR3 protein. This sample has 550,000 to 800,000 distinct CDR3 sequences, with roughly 20% found just once. As for this clonotype: Its antigen remains unknown.

CDR3 size: 14 residues. Trimming took 6 bases from V and 1 from J; bases not matched to a gene: 4. Findings and limits, study-wide: Expanded clonotype changes were possibly confounded by unknown donor CMV status.

This clonotype was sampled from a man aged 70-80 years in good health. Input material: blood. The chain is built from TRBV12-3 or TRBV12-4 and TRBJ2-3, with 7 bases matching TRBD2. Here the CDR3 DNA reads TGTGCCAGCAGAGCTAGCGGAGGCACAGATACGCAGTATTTT. Amino acid sequence: CASRASGGTDTQYF.